This T cell receptor (beta chain) was recorded in a study of cytomegalovirus exposure and HLA in healthy donors. Measured with immunoSEQ multiplex PCR; TCRdb has only the in-frame clones, and not every one. The sample consists of approximately 70,000 clones, around 94% of them appearing once. The CDR3 loop spans 15 amino acids. Germline V gene lookup returns CDR1 SGHNT and CDR2 YYREEE (reference sequence). V dropped 7 bases and J dropped 3 bases, with 16 bases sitting between them. This TCR was recovered from a woman aged 18-29 years in good health and CMV-seronegative. The sample consisted of PBMCs. The V call is TRBV5-4, the J call TRBJ2-2; a weak D match, TRBD2 (7 bases). For the CDR3, the DNA is TGTGCCAGCCGAAGGGGGGGCCGGTACACCGGGGAGCTGTTTTTT. Amino acids: CASRRGGRYTGELFF.